The rows below give T cell receptor beta chains drawn from one sample of a study of blood T cell repertoires in COVID-19. Here immunoSEQ multiplex PCR was the method, and the copy in TCRdb shows in-frame clones only, minus some. Among approximately 250,000 clones listed, about 89% were seen once. Material for sequencing was PBMCs or T cells enriched from blood (not recorded which). The receptors come from a woman aged 25 to 45 who had recovered from COVID-19. Both conserved end residues are part of each CDR3. The D gene is left open where the match is weak. Clone size is shown for a subset of rows, as once, few, many or a class of expanded clone.

TRBJ2-1	TRBD2	TRBV19	NA	TGTGCCAGTAGTATAGGGAGTAGCGGGAGGGCCAACAATGAGCAGTTCTTC	CASSIGSSGRANNEQFF
TRBJ1-2	NA	TRBV28	NA	TGTGCCAGCAGTTTAACTCTCTCAATGGGCTACACCTTC	CASSLTLSMGYTF
TRBJ2-1	TRBD2	TRBV28	NA	TGTGCCAGTCGCCTGATGGGGACTAGAGATACTGAGCAGTTCTTC	CASRLMGTRDTEQFF
TRBJ2-5	NA	TRBV11-1	NA	TGTGCCAGCAGCTTCCAGTCCCGGGACATATCGGGGACCCAGTACTTC	CASSFQSRDISGTQYF
TRBJ2-7	TRBD2	TRBV6-2/TRBV6-3	NA	TGTGCCAGCAGTTCACTAGCGGGAGGTTACTACGAGCAGTACTTC	CASSSLAGGYYEQYF
TRBJ2-7	TRBD1	TRBV19	NA	TGTGCCAGTACAAGGGGGCCTTACGAGCAGTACTTC	CASTRGPYEQYF
TRBJ1-2	TRBD1	TRBV7-8	NA	TGTGCCAGCAGCTTAATTGACAGGGCCTATGGCTACACCTTC	CASSLIDRAYGYTF
TRBJ2-1	TRBD1	TRBV30	NA	TGTGCCTGTTGGGGACAGGGTAGGTCTGGGGGCGGCAACAATGAGCAGTTCTTC	CACWGQGRSGGGNNEQFF
TRBJ2-1	TRBD2	TRBV7-2	NA	TGTGCCAGCAGCAAGGGACTACCCCCTGTCGATGAGCAGTTCTTC	CASSKGLPPVDEQFF
TRBJ1-1	NA	TRBV2	NA	TGTGCCAGCAGACGGAGCCCTTCCCAAGTTGAAGCTTTCTTT	CASRRSPSQVEAFF
TRBJ1-1	NA	TRBV3-1/TRBV3-2	NA	TGTGCCAGCAGCCAAGATAGAAGGAACACTGAAGCTTTCTTT	CASSQDRRNTEAFF
TRBJ1-5	TRBD1	TRBV7-2	NA	TGTGCCAGCAGCTTCACAGGGGGAAGCAATCAGCCCCAGCATTTT	CASSFTGGSNQPQHF
TRBJ1-6	TRBD1	TRBV5-6	NA	TGTGCCAGCAGCTACCGACGAACCGGGACAGAGAATAATTCACCCCTCCACTTT	CASSYRRTGTENNSPLHF
TRBJ1-1	NA	TRBV5-1	NA	TGCGCCAGCAGCATAGGGACAGAAGCTTTCTTT	CASSIGTEAFF
TRBJ2-5	TRBD1	TRBV5-1	NA	TGCGCCAGCAGCTTGGAATGGCAGGGGGCGTTTCCCCAGTACTTC	CASSLEWQGAFPQYF
TRBJ1-5	NA	TRBV28	NA	TGTGCCAGCAGTTTCCAAATCGGACTTAATCAGCCCCAGCATTTT	CASSFQIGLNQPQHF
TRBJ1-1	NA	TRBV5-4	NA	TGTGCCAGCAGCTCAAAGGAGGTTTACACTGAAGCTTTCTTT	CASSSKEVYTEAFF
TRBJ2-7	NA	TRBV28	NA	TGTGCCAGCAGTTTAAGTGGTATAGCGACCAATCCCTACGAGCAGTACTTC	CASSLSGIATNPYEQYF
TRBJ1-2	NA	TRBV7-2	NA	TGTGCCAGCAGCTTACAGAGACAGGATGGCTACACCTTC	CASSLQRQDGYTF
TRBJ2-4	NA	TRBV9	NA	TGTGCCAGCAGCGTACGAGCGGTTGCCAAAAACATTCAGTACTTC	CASSVRAVAKNIQYF
TRBJ1-2	NA	TRBV12-5	NA	TGTGCTAGTGGTTTAGAGGGCTATGGCTACACCTTC	CASGLEGYGYTF
TRBJ1-5	NA	TRBV5-6	NA	TGTGCCAGCAGCCTGTTTGTATCAGGCCACGATCAGCCCCAGCATTTT	CASSLFVSGHDQPQHF
TRBJ2-1	TRBD2	TRBV27	NA	TGTGCCAGCAGTTTAAGCGGGAGCTCCTACAATGAGCAGTTCTTC	CASSLSGSSYNEQFF
TRBJ1-1	NA	TRBV7-2	few	TGTGCCAGCAGCTTAGCGCTAGAGGGGGGGACAGCTTTCTTT	CASSLALEGGTAFF
TRBJ2-2	NA	TRBV4-1	NA	TGCGCCAGCAGCCCCTACTGGGCGGGACCGAACACCGGGGAGCTGTTTTTT	CASSPYWAGPNTGELFF
TRBJ2-1	NA	TRBV14	NA	TGTGCCAGCAGCCATTTACCCCGGGAGTTGTCCTACAATGAGCAGTTCTTC	CASSHLPRELSYNEQFF
TRBJ1-2	TRBD1	TRBV4-2	NA	TGTGCCAGCAGCCAAACCGCGACAGGGGATAATGGCTACACCTTC	CASSQTATGDNGYTF
TRBJ1-5	TRBD1	TRBV5-1	NA	TGCGCCAGCAGCATCGGACAGGGGCCGGGTCAGCCCCAGCATTTT	CASSIGQGPGQPQHF
TRBJ2-1	TRBD2	TRBV4-1	NA	TGCGCCAGCAGCCAAGAATGGGGACGAGCGGGAGGTAATGAGCAGTTCTTC	CASSQEWGRAGGNEQFF
TRBJ1-2	NA	TRBV6-5	NA	TGTGCCAGCAGATCAGGGACATTTTATGGCTACACCTTC	CASRSGTFYGYTF
TRBJ1-1	TRBD1	TRBV5-5	NA	TGTGCCAGCAGCCCAGGACAGGGATACACTGAAGCTTTCTTT	CASSPGQGYTEAFF
TRBJ2-2	TRBD1	TRBV28	NA	TGTGCCAGCAGTTCCCCGGGACAGGCAGCCGGGGAGCTGTTTTTT	CASSSPGQAAGELFF
TRBJ2-3	TRBD2	TRBV3-1/TRBV3-2	NA	TGTGCCAGCAGCCAATGGTACGGGGGGACGCGACCCACAGATACGCAGTATTTT	CASSQWYGGTRPTDTQYF
TRBJ2-7	TRBD2	TRBV28	few	TGTGCCAGCAGTTCTCCGGGACTAGCGTCCTACGAGCAGTACTTC	CASSSPGLASYEQYF
TRBJ1-5	NA	TRBV28	NA	TGTGCCAGCAGTTTTAACAGTAAGTCGCCCCAGCATTTT	CASSFNSKSPQHF
TRBJ2-2	TRBD2	TRBV9	once	TGTGCCAGCAGCGTACAAGGAGCGGGAGGTTTGGGGAACACCGGGGAGCTGTTTTTT	CASSVQGAGGLGNTGELFF
TRBJ1-2	NA	TRBV6-5	NA	TGTGCCAGCAGTTACTCGAAAGGGGCTAACTATGGCTACACCTTC	CASSYSKGANYGYTF
TRBJ1-5	NA	TRBV21-1	NA	TGTGCCAGCAGCGTGTGGACAGTGGCCGTTGGGAGAAGCAATCAGCCCCAGCATTTT	CASSVWTVAVGRSNQPQHF
TRBJ2-3	TRBD1	TRBV28	NA	TGTGCCAGCAGTTTATTATGGGACAGGGGTTATTATAAGGATTCCACAGATACGCAGTATTTT	CASSLLWDRGYYKDSTDTQYF
TRBJ2-7	TRBD2	TRBV19	NA	TGTGCCAGTAGTATAGGGGGGGGTAACGAGCAGTACTTC	CASSIGGGNEQYF
TRBJ1-5	NA	TRBV3-1/TRBV3-2	few	TGTGCCAGCAGCCAAGACCGTGATCAGCCCCAGCATTTT	CASSQDRDQPQHF